The text below deals with one TCR beta chain. Its specificity is unknown. This entry is derived from a study of naive and memory T cell subsets. Germline CDR1 is SQVTM and CDR2 is ANQGSEA. Trimming took 5 bases from V and 6 from J; bases not matched to a gene: 11. The CDR3 has 15 residues. After the first PCR, alpha and beta chain libraries were processed separately. Overall study findings and caveats: No ground truth validated the naive and memory repertoire findings.

An equimolar mix of two oligonucleotides served as the beta constant-region primer for TRBC1 and TRBC2. Four rounds of PCR amplified the ligated cDNA using nested alpha and beta constant-region primers plus SP2. TCRdb itself ran the UMI-ligation and nested PCR reads through MiXCR, one entry per CDR3 protein. This table has 95,000 to 150,000 distinct CDR3 sequences, 36% appearing once. The TCR comes from a human donor in good health. The rearrangement joins TRBV29-1 to TRBJ2-2, with 8 bases fitting TRBD2. Sequenced material: central memory CD4+ T cells from blood. CDR3 DNA: TGCAGCGTTTCCACAGGAGGAGCGGGAGCCGGGGAGCTGTTTTTT. This gives the protein CSVSTGGAGAGELFF.